The 9 T cell receptor beta chains reported below all come from one sample, sequenced in a study of cytomegalovirus exposure and HLA in healthy donors (dated by TCRdb to 2016 to 2017). Library preparation was by the immunoSEQ multiplex PCR assay. A mixture of 60 forward primers for TCR Vbeta segments and 13 reverse primers for TCR Jbeta segments was used in the multiplex PCR. This immuneACCESS table, as held by TCRdb, lists in-frame sequences with V and J called but not all clones. Of the missing ones, under half trace to an unresolved V gene in checked studies; the others have no known cause. The sample table records under 150,000 clones; approximately 83% of these occur just once. The biggest ten clones account for around 2.6% of the sample. The sample comprised PBMCs. Receptors were obtained from a woman younger than 35 in good health and CMV-seronegative.

The chain links TRBV4-2 to TRBJ1-5, with a possible D match to TRBD1 (5 bases). Germline V gives CDR1 LGHNA, CDR2 YNFKEQ. Trimming removed 4 bases from V and 6 bases from J, with 13 bases in between. The CDR3 sequence is 14 residues long. The CDR3, as DNA: TGTGCCAGCAGCCGCCAGGGAAAAGGTCAGCCCCAGCATTTT. It translates to CASSRQGKGQPQHF.

The V and J genes are TRBV7-9 and TRBJ1-2, with unresolved D. Germline CDR1 SEHNR, CDR2 FQNEAQ (reference sequence). CDR3 length: 14 residues. V was shortened by 5 bases and J by 8 bases, with 18 bases between the two germline ends. Here the CDR3 DNA reads TGTGCCAGCAGCCAAAGGACCGGGATCGTGGGCTACACCTTC. It is translated as CASSQRTGIVGYTF.

The chain uses TRBV13 and TRBJ1-4, with TRBD1 identical over 9 bases. Germline CDR1 and CDR2: PRHDT and FYEKMQ (reference sequence). The trim removed 5 bases at V and 7 bases at J, leaving 5 bases unmatched. CDR3 size: 14 residues. DNA for the CDR3: TGTGCCAGCAGCCTTTCGACAGGGGGTGAAAAACTGTTTTTT. This translates into CASSLSTGGEKLFF.

This chain links TRBV2 with TRBJ2-5, with 10 bases that match TRBD1. The CDR3 sequence is 12 residues long. Germline V gives CDR1 SNHLY, CDR2 FYNNEI. J lost 5 bases, V lost 8 bases, and 2 bases had no gene match. CDR3 sequence (DNA): TGTGCCAGCGGGGACAGGGGCGAGACCCAGTACTTC. Protein product: CASGDRGETQYF.

This clone was observed a few times. The rearrangement links TRBV5-6 to TRBJ1-5; tentative D call: TRBD1 (5 bases). From germline, CDR1 is SGHDT and CDR2 YYEEEE. Trimming stripped 5 bases from V and 7 bases from J, with 16 bases between. The CDR3 runs to 14 residues. The CDR3 region has the DNA TGTGCCAGCAGTGGGGGAGGGGCGGGACAGCCCCAGCATTTT. Translating gives CASSGGGAGQPQHF.

The sample holds a few counts of this clone. V usage is TRBV7-9 and J usage is TRBJ1-6, with 9 nucleotides matching TRBD1. V gave up 4 bases and J gave up 10 bases; unmatched junction bases: 8. Germline V CDR1 and CDR2: SEHNR, FQNEAQ (reference sequence). This CDR3 region has 15 residues. The chain's CDR3 is CASSSTGTGRSPLHF. The DNA for the CDR3 is TGTGCCAGCAGCTCAACCGGGACAGGGAGATCACCCCTCCACTTT.

The V gene is TRBV5-1, the J gene TRBJ2-1, with 14 nucleotides matching TRBD2. The CDR3 is 15 residues long. Unmatched junction bases numbered 6, after V lost 4 bases and J lost 9 bases. The germline gives CDR1 SGHRS, CDR2 YFSETQ. The CDR3 coding sequence is TGCGCCAGCAGCCTGACTAGCGGGAGGGCCCCTGAGCAGTTCTTC. The encoded protein is CASSLTSGRAPEQFF.

The chain is built from TRBV10-3 and TRBJ2-5; 7 positions agree with TRBD2. This CDR3 is built from 19 residues. J gave up 4 bases and V 0 bases, and 17 bases lay outside the gene matches. Germline CDR1 reads ENHRY; CDR2 reads SYGVKD. The CDR3 DNA sequence: TGTGCCATCAGTGAGTCCGGGGAGGGCCTGTTCCTTTTCGGAGAGACCCAGTACTTC. Its translation: CAISESGEGLFLFGETQYF.

For the CDR3, the DNA is TGTGCCAGCAGCCGAGGACTAGCGGGAGGGGGTACGCAGTATTTT. As protein: CASSRGLAGGGTQYF. This sequence joins TRBV14 and TRBJ2-3, with TRBD2 matching over 15 bases. The CDR3 spans 15 residues. V was pared by 4 bases and J by 8 bases, with 4 bases of the junction left unmatched. The germline gives CDR1 SGHDN, CDR2 FVKESK.